The next 6 T cell receptor beta chains were all read from a single sample in a study of cytomegalovirus exposure and HLA in healthy donors. This PCR relied on a set of 60 Vbeta primers and 13 Jbeta primers. Using immunoSEQ multiplex PCR, the repertoire was profiled, and TCRdb retains in-frame clones only, with some absent. The data show about 130,000 clones, about 76% seen once. Material for sequencing was PBMCs. The receptor source for this set is a man aged 35-49 years in good health and CMV-seropositive.

The chain has TRBV4-2 and TRBJ1-2; 7 bases map to TRBD1. This CDR3 has 13 amino acids. The V gene end was trimmed by 1 base and the J gene end by 4 bases; junction bases not matched to a gene: 0. Germline V gene sequence: CDR1 LGHNA, CDR2 YNFKEQ. This CDR3 reads CASSQGTGYGYTF. The CDR3 region has the DNA TGTGCCAGCAGCCAAGGGACAGGCTATGGCTACACCTTC.

The chain couples TRBV30 to TRBJ1-2; 8 nucleotides align to TRBD1. Germline CDR1 is GTSNPN and CDR2 is SVGIG (reference sequence). With 4 bases clipped from V and 5 bases from J, the junction kept 21 bases outside the gene matches. This CDR3 comprises 18 residues. The CDR3 spells CAWISSDKGQGRGYGYTF. CDR3 DNA sequence: TGTGCCTGGATTTCCTCCGATAAAGGACAGGGAAGAGGATATGGCTACACCTTC.

The chain uses TRBV19 and TRBJ2-1; 9 bases align to TRBD2. With V trimmed by 6 bases and J by 7 bases, 13 bases remained unmatched. Germline CDR1 LNHDA, CDR2 SQIVND (reference sequence). This CDR3 is built from 16 residues. As DNA, the CDR3 is TGTGCCAGTAGCCCTAGCGGGGACATCCTTCGGAATGAGCAGTTCTTC. Its protein is CASSPSGDILRNEQFF.

V usage is TRBV28 and J usage is TRBJ1-2, with D perhaps matching TRBD1 (5 bases). Germline V lookup: CDR1 MDHEN, CDR2 SYDVKM. The CDR3 is 15 amino acids. The V end was cut by 4 bases, the J end by 8 bases, with 20 bases between. CDR3 in DNA: TGTGCCAGCAGTTCTCTGGACACGGATCGTGGCGGCTACACCTTC. Translating gives CASSSLDTDRGGYTF.

The chain recombines TRBV19 with TRBJ2-3; D gene ambiguous. Trimming took 3 bases from V and 4 from J, leaving 8 bases between them. The germline V gene has CDR1 LNHDA and CDR2 SQIVND (reference sequence). The CDR3 totals 13 residues. The CDR3 sequence: CASSINPADTQYF. Here the CDR3 DNA reads TGTGCCAGTAGTATCAACCCGGCAGATACGCAGTATTTT.

This chain joins TRBV5-1 and TRBJ2-5; 7 bases fit TRBD1. The CDR3 has 14 residues. The trim removed 2 bases at V and 5 bases at J, leaving 6 bases unmatched. Per germline, CDR1 SGHRS and CDR2 YFSETQ. CDR3: CASSLGPRGETQYF. The CDR3 nucleotides read TGCGCCAGCAGCTTAGGTCCCAGGGGGGAGACCCAGTACTTC.